Presented here are 17 T cell receptor beta chains from one specimen sequenced in a study of kidney transplant recipient with SARS-CoV-2 infection. Via MiXCR, TCRdb re-called the reads, giving one row per CDR3 protein. Of 250,000 or so distinct CDR3 sequences listed, 25% to 35% are singletons. The source was a blood sample, collected at baseline and between days 110 and 120 from a kidney transplant recipient. The receptors come from a male patient aged 25-45 years who had COVID-19 and was a kidney transplant recipient. The graft donor may have contributed some T cells.

The sample holds many counts of this clonotype. V and J are TRBV21-1 and TRBJ1-5. TRBV21-1 has pseudogene status. CDR3 length: 19 residues. The CDR3 nucleotides read TGTGCCAGCAGCACTCCAGGAGGACCAAACATTTATAGCAATCAGCCCCAGCATTTT. It codes for CASSTPGGPNIYSNQPQHF.

Of note for this clonotype: A much larger clone lies a single base off, so this may be a read error. The chain couples TRBV24-1 to TRBJ2-4; TRBD1 agrees at 7 bases. The CDR3 is 15 amino acids. J was trimmed by 15 bases and V by 2 bases; bases with no gene match: 15. CDR1 KGHDR and CDR2 SFDVKD come from the germline V gene. CDR3 protein: CATSDYRQGSVERYF. The CDR3, as DNA: TGTGCCACCAGTGATTACCGACAGGGAAGTGTCGAGCGGTACTTC.

With regard to this clonotype: It may be a read error: a sequence one base away is much more abundant. The J gene is TRBJ1-2, the V gene TRBV6-2 or TRBV6-3; D not certain. The CDR3 is made up of 17 amino acids. V was pared by 5 bases and J by 4 bases, with 23 bases between. In germline, CDR1 is MNHEY, CDR2 SVGEGT. The chain's CDR3 is CASSVMTCVGKTYGYTF. CDR3 coding DNA: TGTGCCAGCAGTGTAATGACCTGCGTCGGAAAGACCTATGGCTACACCTTC.

This clonotype was observed a handful of times. J is TRBJ2-5 and V is TRBV28; 12 bases are shared with TRBD2. Germline CDR1 MDHEN, CDR2 SYDVKM. The CDR3 runs to 18 residues. Losses at the gene ends were 5 bases for V and 2 bases for J; bases not matched to a gene: 12. The CDR3 spells CASSNMLAGGPGQETQYF. The CDR3 bases are TGTGCCAGCAGTAACATGCTAGCGGGAGGGCCGGGACAAGAGACCCAGTACTTC.

Concerning this clonotype itself: It may be a read error: a sequence one base away is much more abundant. The V and J genes are TRBV28 and TRBJ1-2; possible D gene TRBD1, 5 bases. The germline CDR1 and CDR2 sequences are MDHEN and SYDVKM. CDR3 length: 13 amino acids. CDR3 coding DNA: TGTGTCAGCAACTGGGGCGCGAGCTATGGCTACACCTTC. This sequence encodes CVSNWGASYGYTF.

This clonotype was seen only a few times. This rearrangement joins TRBV21-1 to TRBJ2-1; the table's D call of TRBD2 was not tested on the DNA. TRBV21-1 corresponds to a pseudogene. There are 16 residues in the CDR3. The DNA of the CDR3 is TGTGCCAGCAGCAAAGCCGGCACCCCTCCGGGCAATGAGCAGTTCTTC. Translation gives CASSKAGTPPGNEQFF.

This clonotype has just one count. The rearrangement joins TRBV3-1 to TRBJ2-3; D may be TRBD2 (5 bases). Per germline, CDR1 LGHDT and CDR2 YNNKEL (reference sequence). This CDR3 contains 16 residues. V was pared by 2 bases and J by 1 base, with 13 bases between. The CDR3 DNA sequence: TGTGCCAGCAGCCAACGGCGAACCGGGGGCACAGATACGCAGTATTTT. This codes for CASSQRRTGGTDTQYF.

The table lists this clonotype with many counts. This rearrangement joins TRBV5-4 to TRBJ2-6; D is uncertain. V was trimmed by 5 bases and J by 5 bases, leaving 17 bases between them. CDR1 SGHNT and CDR2 YYREEE come from the germline V gene (reference sequence). This CDR3 spans 16 amino acids. CDR3 residues: CASRRTRQSRANVLTF. In DNA form, the CDR3 reads TGTGCCAGCAGGCGTACCAGACAAAGTCGGGCCAACGTCCTGACTTTC.

This clonotype was detected ten times or more. The chain has TRBV12-3 or TRBV12-4 and TRBJ1-1, with D hard to call. Trimming pared 6 bases from V and 8 bases from J, leaving 19 bases between. The CDR3 contains 14 residues. The CDR3 DNA reads TGTGCCAGCAGCCCCGACGGAGGAAGCTACGAAGCTTTCTTT. This encodes CASSPDGGSYEAFF.

Notes on this clonotype: A single base separates this from a much larger clone, so it may be a read error. CDR3 protein: CASSFIASNTETFF. The CDR3 coding sequence is TGTGCCAGCAGCTTTATCGCTTCCAACACTGAAACTTTCTTT. The chain links TRBV7-8 to TRBJ1-1; no clear D. Germline V gene sequence: CDR1 SGHVS, CDR2 FQNEAQ. This CDR3 comprises 14 residues.

A note on this clonotype: A much larger clone differs by one base, so this may be a read error. The V gene is TRBV5-4, the J gene TRBJ2-1; TRBD1 agrees at 7 bases. Germline V CDR1 and CDR2: SGHNT, YYREEE (reference sequence). The CDR3 runs to 15 residues. Unmatched junction bases numbered 14, after V lost 9 bases and J lost 5 bases. CDR3 residues: CAIRAWDRNHNEQFF. The DNA of the CDR3 is TGTGCCATCAGAGCTTGGGACAGAAATCACAATGAGCAGTTCTTC.

The sample holds many counts of this clonotype. The rearrangement links TRBV19 to TRBJ1-4; D not certain. Per germline, CDR1 LNHDA and CDR2 SQIVND (reference sequence). This CDR3 region has 13 residues. V was cut by 5 bases and J by 5 bases, with 9 bases left in between. Written as DNA, the CDR3 is TGTGCCAGTAGTTTTGACCGAAATGAAAAACTGTTTTTT. Residues: CASSFDRNEKLFF.

In this sample, this clonotype turned up many times. The chain is built from TRBV3-1 and TRBJ2-2; D gene ambiguous. This CDR3 spans 18 amino acids. The V gene's germline CDR1 is LGHDT and CDR2 YNNKEL (reference sequence). V was cut by 5 bases and J by 5 bases, with 24 bases left in between. This CDR3 reads CASSRHTPISGLTGELFF. CDR3 DNA sequence: TGTGCCAGCAGCAGGCATACTCCCATTTCAGGCTTGACCGGGGAGCTGTTTTTT.

In its sample, this clonotype was seen many times. The chain couples TRBV14 to TRBJ1-3; D is unresolved. The CDR3 sequence is 15 residues long. CDR1 is SGHDN and CDR2 is FVKESK in the germline V gene. The V gene lost 1 base and the J gene lost 2 bases, with 9 bases spanning the gap. CDR3 in amino acids: CASSQVLGTGNTIYF. In DNA form, the CDR3 reads TGTGCCAGCAGCCAAGTTCTGGGAACTGGAAACACCATATATTTT.

This clonotype was counted between two and nine times. CDR3 nucleotide sequence: TGCGCCAGCAGCTGGGGACAAGACACTGAAGCTTTCTTT. Translated, it gives CASSWGQDTEAFF. V gene TRBV5-1 combines with J gene TRBJ1-1, with a possible D match to TRBD1 (6 bases). Germline V lookup: CDR1 SGHRS, CDR2 YFSETQ. The CDR3 length is 13 residues. Trimming cost V 3 bases and J 3 bases, with 9 bases left between them. Full variable domain (outside the CDR3, taken from reference TRBV5-1 and TRBJ1-1): KAGVTQTPRYLIKTRGQQVTLSCSPISGHRSVSWYQQTPGQGLQFLFEYFSETQRNKGNFPGRFSGRQFSNSRSEMNVSTLELGDSALYLCASSWGQDTEAFFGQGTRLTVV.

This clonotype was counted ten times or more. The rearrangement uses TRBV6-2 or TRBV6-3 and TRBJ1-2; D is ambiguous. CDR3 length equals 17 residues. The germline gives CDR1 MNHEY, CDR2 SVGEGT. The V end was cut by 5 bases, the J end by 4 bases, with 23 bases between. CDR3 coding DNA: TGTGCCAGCAGTATCAGTATCTGCATCGGAAAGACCTATGGCTACACCTTC. Translation gives CASSISICIGKTYGYTF.

This clonotype was seen many times. The chain couples TRBV20-1 to TRBJ2-5, with D perhaps being TRBD1 or TRBD2 (5 bases each). Trimming shortened V by 5 bases and J by 1 base, and 11 bases separated the two germline ends. This CDR3 has 13 residues. The germline gives CDR1 DFQATT, CDR2 SNEGSKA (reference sequence). CDR3 sequence (DNA): TGCAGTGCTCCCTCAGGGAGCCAAGAGACCCAGTACTTC. Protein sequence: CSAPSGSQETQYF.